This passage covers 16 T cell receptor beta chains from one sample sequenced in a study of T-cell reconstitution after alpha-beta-depleted transplantation in children. Unique molecular identifiers were built into the TCRbeta library. TCRdb analysed the PCR reads with MiXCR anew, one entry per CDR3 protein. The sample yields hundreds of thousands of distinct CDR3 sequences, about 33% seen once. The sample was PBMCs from the stem cell graft donor, taken from the stem cell graft. The receptor source for this set is a human donor who donated a stem cell graft to a child with aplastic anemia.

J is TRBJ2-3 and V is TRBV9; 13 nucleotides agree with TRBD2. Germline CDR1 and CDR2: SGDLS and YYNGEE. V lost 3 bases to trimming and J lost 6 bases; unmatched junction nucleotides: 4. The length of the CDR3 is 15 residues. CDR3 nucleotide sequence: TGTGCCAGCAGCGCGGGACTAGCGGGACGCGATACGCAGTATTTT. Translating gives CASSAGLAGRDTQYF.

This clonotype has a handful of counts. The gene calls are TRBV9 and TRBJ1-2; TRBD1 might be the D (5 bases). This CDR3 is built from 14 residues. Per germline, CDR1 SGDLS and CDR2 YYNGEE. V gave up 0 bases and J gave up 7 bases, with 13 bases separating them. The CDR3: CASSVEAGTSGYTF. CDR3 DNA: TGTGCCAGCAGCGTAGAGGCCGGGACCTCTGGCTACACCTTC. The variable domain in full, completed from reference TRBV9 and TRBJ1-2, reads DSGVTQTPKHLITATGQRVTLRCSPRSGDLSVYWYQQSLDQGLQFLIQYYNGEERAKGNILERFSAQQFPDLHSELNLSSLELGDSALYFCASSVEAGTSGYTFGSGTRLTVV.

As to this clonotype: One base away lies a much larger clone, so this may be a sequencing read error. This rearrangement joins TRBV12-3 or TRBV12-4 to TRBJ2-5; D is unclear. CDR3 length: 11 amino acids. V gave up 6 bases and J gave up 1 base, with 3 bases separating them. The CDR3 DNA sequence: TGTGCCAGCAGACGCCAAGAGACCCAGTACTTC. Its translation is CASRRQETQYF.

This clonotype was counted once. The chain has TRBV7-2 and TRBJ2-5; D perhaps matches TRBD2 (5 bases). V shed 4 bases and J shed 4 bases, with 13 bases lying between them. This CDR3 has 14 residues. Germline V lookup: CDR1 SGHTA, CDR2 FQGNSA. CDR3 bases: TGTGCCAGCAGCTCGGTTTGGGAGTTAGAGACCCAGTACTTC. It yields the protein CASSSVWELETQYF.

This chain links TRBV20-1 with TRBJ2-7, with D perhaps TRBD1 or TRBD2 (5 bases each). V was pared by 1 base and J by 7 bases, with 17 bases between. Per germline, CDR1 DFQATT and CDR2 SNEGSKA (reference sequence). CDR3 length equals 14 residues. In DNA form, the CDR3 reads TGCAGTGCTAGAGGTATAGGGGAAGAGGGAGAGCAGTACTTC. It specifies CSARGIGEEGEQYF.

The chain has TRBV5-1 and TRBJ2-1, with 7 bases fitting TRBD2. V dropped 4 bases and J dropped 4; count of bases not matched to a gene: 11. Germline V lookup: CDR1 SGHRS, CDR2 YFSETQ. This CDR3 comprises 16 residues. CDR3 loop: CASSITGGSPYNEQFF. The CDR3 DNA reads as TGCGCCAGCAGCATTACTGGCGGGAGTCCGTACAATGAGCAGTTCTTC.

The chain employs TRBV12-3 or TRBV12-4 and TRBJ2-1; D unclear. This CDR3 spans 13 amino acids. Trimming removed 8 bases from V and 5 bases from J, with 13 bases in between. CDR3 amino acids: CASAVGPDNEQFF. Written as DNA, the CDR3 is TGTGCCAGCGCCGTTGGACCTGACAATGAGCAGTTCTTC.

This clonotype was found a few times. The chain is built from TRBV12-3 or TRBV12-4 and TRBJ2-1; 9 bases agree with TRBD2. The CDR3 extends over 14 amino acids. V shed 7 bases, J shed 8 bases, and the junction held 9 bases outside the gene matches. For the CDR3, the DNA is TGTGCCAGCACCCGAAGCGGGGGGATCTATGAGCAGTTCTTC. Its protein product is CASTRSGGIYEQFF.

The CDR3: CAWSVSLGQPQHF. The CDR3 DNA reads TGTGCCTGGAGTGTGTCCCTGGGGCAGCCCCAGCATTTT. The V call is TRBV30, the J call TRBJ1-5; no firm D call. This CDR3 spans 13 amino acids. Germline CDR1 is GTSNPN and CDR2 is SVGIG (reference sequence). V dropped 0 bases and J dropped 7 bases, with 10 bases sitting between them.

Only one count was recorded for this clonotype. This chain joins TRBV12-3 or TRBV12-4 and TRBJ2-2; 7 positions agree with TRBD1. This CDR3 comprises 14 residues. V dropped 6 bases and J dropped 3; count of bases not matched to a gene: 4. CDR3 protein: CASSPTGDTGELFF. CDR3 bases: TGTGCCAGCAGCCCTACAGGGGACACCGGGGAGCTGTTTTTT.

This chain connects TRBV7-2 to TRBJ1-2; 8 bases fit TRBD1. Germline V gives CDR1 SGHTA, CDR2 FQGNSA. The junction had 3 bases not matched to a gene; V was cut back by 1 base and J by 8 bases. The CDR3 has 13 residues. CDR3 region: CASSLGQGFGYTF. DNA for the CDR3: TGTGCCAGCAGCTTAGGACAGGGGTTCGGCTACACCTTC.

This clonotype was seen more than once but under ten times. The chain has TRBV12-3 or TRBV12-4 and TRBJ2-2, with 9 bases aligning to TRBD2. The V and J ends lost 7 bases and 7 bases, in that order; junction bases with no gene match: 10. This CDR3 spans 15 amino acids. The CDR3 nucleotides read TGTGCCAGCACCAACCAGGGACTAGCTAGCGGGGAGCTGTTTTTT. As protein: CASTNQGLASGELFF.

V is TRBV5-5 and J is TRBJ1-6; D might be TRBD1 (6 bases). Between the trimmed V and J ends, which lost 2 bases and 9 bases, there was a span of 15 bases. This CDR3 has 15 residues. Per germline, CDR1 SGHKS and CDR2 YYEKEE (reference sequence). The CDR3 bases are TGTGCCAGCAGCTTCTACAGGGACCCTGGTTCACCCCTCCACTTT. Its protein is CASSFYRDPGSPLHF.

V is TRBV7-2 and J is TRBJ2-3, with D uncertain. The V end lost 5 bases, the J end lost 6 bases, and 9 bases lay between the germline ends. Germline lookup yields CDR1 SGHTA and CDR2 FQGNSA. The CDR3 runs 12 residues. CDR3 nucleotide sequence: TGTGCCAGCAGCCCTTACATCGATACGCAGTATTTT. Translated: CASSPYIDTQYF.

CDR3 amino acids: CASSVRRGQQETQYF. Here the CDR3 DNA reads TGTGCCAGCAGTGTACGCAGGGGACAGCAAGAGACCCAGTACTTC. The chain combines TRBV2 with TRBJ2-5; 7 nucleotides agree with TRBD1. This CDR3 has 15 residues. The germline V gene encodes CDR1 SNHLY and CDR2 FYNNEI. V gave up 4 bases and J gave up 2 bases; unmatched junction bases: 7.

This clonotype was recorded a few times. The chain carries TRBV5-1 and TRBJ2-4, with D tentatively TRBD2 (6 bases). Germline V gives CDR1 SGHRS, CDR2 YFSETQ. The CDR3 length is 13 residues. V lost 2 bases and J 5 bases, leaving 8 bases between the germline ends. The CDR3 sequence: CASSFPGENIQYF. The CDR3 nucleotides are TGCGCCAGCAGCTTCCCGGGGGAAAACATTCAGTACTTC.